Listed here are 17 T cell receptor beta chains from one sample, sequenced in a study of cytomegalovirus exposure and HLA in healthy donors. PCR was performed using 60 Vbeta and 13 Jbeta primers. TCRdb keeps only in-frame clones here, not all; method: immunoSEQ multiplex PCR. The sample consists of around 130,000 clones, 75% to 85% of them appearing once. The material sequenced was PBMCs. The origin of the receptors is a woman younger than 30 in good health and CMV-seropositive.

The V call is TRBV7-9, the J call TRBJ1-4; 8 nucleotides line up with TRBD1. V shed 9 bases and J 8 bases; nucleotides not matched to a gene: 8. The CDR3 is made up of 13 amino acids. Germline V gene sequence: CDR1 SEHNR, CDR2 FQNEAQ (reference sequence). The CDR3 protein is CASETGTGEKLFF. CDR3 nucleotides: TGTGCCAGTGAAACCGGGACAGGAGAAAAACTGTTTTTT.

This clone came up many times. V gene TRBV25-1 combines with J gene TRBJ2-7; possibly TRBD1 for D (5 bases). In germline, CDR1 is MGHDK, CDR2 SYGVNS. V lost 2 bases and J lost 0, with 14 bases in between. This CDR3 is built from 16 residues. The CDR3 DNA is TGTGCCAGCAGTGAAAGACCGTCAGGGCCCTCCTACGAGCAGTACTTC. Translation: CASSERPSGPSYEQYF.

This sequence joins TRBV7-9 and TRBJ1-1; D remains ambiguous. Germline assignment: CDR1 SEHNR and CDR2 FQNEAQ (reference sequence). The CDR3 extends over 14 amino acids. Trimming pared 7 bases from V and 5 bases from J, leaving 17 bases between. Written as DNA, the CDR3 is TGTGCCAGCAACTCATGGGAGGGAGGGACTGAAGCTTTCTTT. It specifies CASNSWEGGTEAFF.

This rearrangement joins TRBV7-3 to TRBJ1-1; 10 bases agree with TRBD1. This CDR3 region has 14 residues. The V segment lost 3 bases and the J segment 7 bases; nucleotides outside the gene matches: 5. CDR1 SGHTA and CDR2 FQGTGA come from the germline V gene. The chain's CDR3 is CASSLGQGNGEAFF. In DNA, the CDR3 is TGTGCCAGCAGCTTGGGACAGGGGAACGGTGAAGCTTTCTTT.

The rearrangement uses TRBV27 and TRBJ2-7; TRBD1 matches at 8 bases. J lost 1 base, V lost 4 bases, and 9 bases had no gene match. The germline V gene encodes CDR1 MNHEY and CDR2 SMNVEV (reference sequence). The CDR3 has 16 amino acids. DNA for the CDR3: TGTGCCAGCAGTTGGACAGGGCCTGTGGGGTCCTACGAGCAGTACTTC. This codes for CASSWTGPVGSYEQYF.

This chain uses TRBV6-5 with TRBJ2-5; D remains unclear. The closer fit of TRBJ2-7 to the DNA end suggests the J call may be wrong. The CDR3 totals 14 residues. Germline V gives CDR1 MNHEY, CDR2 SVGAGI. The CDR3 DNA reads as TGTGCCAGCAGTTTCGGAGAAGCCAGCAACGAGCAGTACTTC. Amino acids: CASSFGEASNEQYF.

This rearrangement joins TRBV18 to TRBJ1-1, with D possibly TRBD1 on 6 matching bases. V lost 6 bases and J 4 bases, leaving 15 bases between the germline ends. The CDR3 loop spans 14 amino acids. Germline loops: CDR1 KGHSH, CDR2 LQKENI. The CDR3 here is CASSQGHPGTEAFF. Written as DNA, the CDR3 is TGTGCCAGCTCCCAGGGACACCCTGGCACTGAAGCTTTCTTT.

The CDR3 DNA is TGTGCCAGCAGCCAAGATTTTGGGACATCCTATGGCTACACCTTC. Translation gives CASSQDFGTSYGYTF. The chain links TRBV14 to TRBJ1-2; D possibly corresponds to TRBD1 (6 bases). The CDR3 runs to 15 residues. Germline lookup yields CDR1 SGHDN and CDR2 FVKESK. The V end was cut by 0 bases, the J end by 4 bases, with 12 bases between. The full variable domain, completed using reference TRBV14 and TRBJ1-2, is EAGVTQFPSHSVIEKGQTVTLRCDPISGHDNLYWYRRVMGKEIKFLLHFVKESKQDESGMPNNRFLAERTGGTYSTLKVQPAELEDSGVYFCASSQDFGTSYGYTFGSGTRLTVV.

In its sample, this clone was seen once. The rearrangement joins TRBV30 to TRBJ1-1; TRBD1 might be the D (6 bases). Germline V lookup: CDR1 GTSNPN, CDR2 SVGIG (reference sequence). With 2 bases removed from V and 1 base from J, the gap between germline ends came to 11 bases. CDR3 length: 14 amino acids. The CDR3 loop is CAWSYRAWNTEAFF. The CDR3 DNA reads as TGTGCCTGGAGTTACAGGGCGTGGAACACTGAAGCTTTCTTT.

The chain links TRBV6-6 to TRBJ1-3; D gene unclear. Trimming removed 0 bases from V and 5 bases from J, with 14 bases in between. Germline CDR1 and CDR2: MNHNY and SVGAGI (reference sequence). CDR3 size: 16 residues. Here the CDR3 DNA reads TGTGCCAGCAGTTACTCGGCGGAGGAAGGACGAAACACCATATATTTT. Amino acid sequence: CASSYSAEEGRNTIYF.

Only one count was recorded for this clone. The chain carries TRBV5-4 and TRBJ2-2; 13 bases fit TRBD2. CDR1 is SGHNT, CDR2 YYREEE, per germline (reference sequence). Trimming removed 4 bases from V and 1 base from J; junction bases left unmatched: 7. The CDR3 extends over 18 amino acids. CDR3 in amino acids: CASSLGLAGARNTGELFF. DNA of the CDR3: TGTGCCAGCAGCCTAGGACTAGCGGGGGCCCGGAACACCGGGGAGCTGTTTTTT.

The V call is TRBV5-4, the J call TRBJ2-1; D gene uncertain. V was trimmed by 0 bases and J by 0 bases, leaving 7 bases between them. From germline, CDR1 is SGHNT and CDR2 YYREEE (reference sequence). The CDR3 extends over 15 amino acids. The CDR3 DNA follows: TGTGCCAGCAGCTTGGAACGGAGCTCCTACAATGAGCAGTTCTTC. Protein sequence: CASSLERSSYNEQFF.

This sequence joins TRBV18 and TRBJ2-5; TRBD1 is a possible D gene (5 bases). V gave up 0 bases and J gave up 4 bases, with 9 bases separating them. The CDR3 is 14 residues long. CDR1 and CDR2 (germline): KGHSH, LQKENI. Written as DNA, the CDR3 is TGTGCCAGCTCACCACCGACAGCTCCAGAGACCCAGTACTTC. Translation gives CASSPPTAPETQYF.

This rearrangement joins TRBV7-9 to TRBJ2-7, with D maybe TRBD1 (6 bases). The CDR3 extends over 14 amino acids. Trimming shortened V by 3 bases and J by 3 bases, and 12 bases separated the two germline ends. Per germline, CDR1 SEHNR and CDR2 FQNEAQ (reference sequence). The CDR3: CASSFSGAIYEQYF. The DNA for the CDR3 is TGTGCCAGCAGCTTTTCAGGGGCAATCTACGAGCAGTACTTC.

This chain joins TRBV7-9 and TRBJ2-3, with D possibly being TRBD2 (5 bases). Per the germline V gene, CDR1 is SEHNR and CDR2 is FQNEAQ (reference sequence). V lost 1 base, J lost 2 bases, and 10 bases lay in between. CDR3 length: 15 amino acids. The CDR3 reads CASSLEVRATDTQYF. In nucleotides, the CDR3 is TGTGCCAGCAGCTTAGAGGTGAGGGCCACAGATACGCAGTATTTT.

The chain carries TRBV10-1 and TRBJ2-1, with 7 bases lining up with TRBD1. Germline V gene data show CDR1 as WNHNN and CDR2 as SYGVQD (reference sequence). The CDR3 extends over 15 amino acids. V lost 7 bases to trimming and J lost 0 bases; unmatched junction nucleotides: 6. CDR3 protein: CASTLYRGSYNEQFF. CDR3 DNA: TGCGCCAGCACTCTTTACAGGGGCTCCTACAATGAGCAGTTCTTC.

V gene TRBV13 combines with J gene TRBJ1-1, with D possibly being TRBD1 (5 bases). The CDR3 has 12 amino acids. Germline V gene data show CDR1 as PRHDT and CDR2 as FYEKMQ (reference sequence). V was trimmed by 2 bases and J by 7 bases, leaving 8 bases between them. CDR3 region: CASSLTGLEAFF. The CDR3 bases are TGTGCCAGCAGCTTAACGGGACTTGAAGCTTTCTTT.